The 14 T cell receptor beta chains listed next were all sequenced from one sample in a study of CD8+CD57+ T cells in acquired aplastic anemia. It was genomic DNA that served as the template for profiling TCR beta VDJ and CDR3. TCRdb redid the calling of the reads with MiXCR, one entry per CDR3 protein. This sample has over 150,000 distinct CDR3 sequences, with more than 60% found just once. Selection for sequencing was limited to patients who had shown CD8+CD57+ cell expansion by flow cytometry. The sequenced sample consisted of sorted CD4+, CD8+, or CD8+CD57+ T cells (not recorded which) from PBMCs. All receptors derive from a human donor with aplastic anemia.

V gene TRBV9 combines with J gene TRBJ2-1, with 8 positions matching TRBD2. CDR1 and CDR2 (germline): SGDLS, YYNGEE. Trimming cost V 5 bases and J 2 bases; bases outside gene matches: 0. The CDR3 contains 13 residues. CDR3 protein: CASRGLAYNEQFF. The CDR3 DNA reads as TGTGCCAGCAGGGGACTAGCCTACAATGAGCAGTTCTTC.

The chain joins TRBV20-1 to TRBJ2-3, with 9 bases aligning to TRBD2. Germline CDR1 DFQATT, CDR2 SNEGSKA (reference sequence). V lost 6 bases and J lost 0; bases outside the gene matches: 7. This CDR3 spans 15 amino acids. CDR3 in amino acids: CSATLGLASTDTQYF. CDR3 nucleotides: TGCAGTGCGACATTGGGACTAGCTAGCACAGATACGCAGTATTTT.

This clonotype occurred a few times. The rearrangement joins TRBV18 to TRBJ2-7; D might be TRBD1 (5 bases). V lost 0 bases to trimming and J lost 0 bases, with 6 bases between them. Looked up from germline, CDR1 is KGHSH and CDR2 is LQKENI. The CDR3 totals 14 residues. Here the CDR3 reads CASSPPTASYEQYF. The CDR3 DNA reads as TGTGCCAGCTCACCACCGACAGCCTCCTACGAGCAGTACTTC. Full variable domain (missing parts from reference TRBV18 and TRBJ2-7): NAGVMQNPRHLVRRRGQEARLRCSPMKGHSHVYWYRQLPEEGLKFMVYLQKENIIDESGMPKERFSAEFPKEGPSILRIQQVVRGDSAAYFCASSPPTASYEQYFGPGTRLTVT.

The CDR3: CASSRASGRHEQYF. The DNA of the CDR3 is TGTGCCAGCAGTCGGGCTAGCGGGAGGCACGAGCAGTACTTC. The chain has TRBV2 and TRBJ2-7; 11 bases are a match to TRBD2. CDR3 length equals 14 residues. V was clipped by 5 bases and J by 5 bases; unmatched bases: 5. CDR1 is SNHLY, CDR2 FYNNEI, per germline.

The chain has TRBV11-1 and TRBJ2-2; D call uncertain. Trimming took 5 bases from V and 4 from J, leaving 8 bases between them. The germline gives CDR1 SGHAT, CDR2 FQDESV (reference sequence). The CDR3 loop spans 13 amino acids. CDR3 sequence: CASSPRVTGELFF. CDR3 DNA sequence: TGTGCCAGCAGCCCCCGGGTCACCGGGGAGCTGTTTTTT. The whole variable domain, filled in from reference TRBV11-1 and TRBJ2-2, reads EAEVAQSPRYKITEKSQAVAFWCDPISGHATLYWYRQILGQGPELLVQFQDESVVDDSQLPKDRFSAERLKGVDSTLKIQPAELGDSAMYLCASSPRVTGELFFGEGSRLTVL.

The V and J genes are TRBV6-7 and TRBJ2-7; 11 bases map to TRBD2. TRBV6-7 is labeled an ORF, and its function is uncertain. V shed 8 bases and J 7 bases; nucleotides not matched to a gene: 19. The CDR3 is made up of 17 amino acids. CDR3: CASSPGLAGGPAVEQYF. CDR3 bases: TGTGCCAGCTCACCAGGTCTAGCGGGGGGCCCCGCCGTTGAGCAGTACTTC.

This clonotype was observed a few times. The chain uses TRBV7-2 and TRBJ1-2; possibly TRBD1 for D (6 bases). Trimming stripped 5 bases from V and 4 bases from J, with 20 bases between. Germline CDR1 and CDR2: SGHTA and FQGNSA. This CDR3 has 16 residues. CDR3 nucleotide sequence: TGTGCCAGCAGCCCAAGGGGGGGGAGACGGATCTATGGCTACACCTTC. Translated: CASSPRGGRRIYGYTF.

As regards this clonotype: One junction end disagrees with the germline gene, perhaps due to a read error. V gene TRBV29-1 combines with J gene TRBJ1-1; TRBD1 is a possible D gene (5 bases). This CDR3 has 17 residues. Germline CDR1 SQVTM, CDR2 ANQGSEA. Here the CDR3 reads CSVKGTGLRSVNTEVFF. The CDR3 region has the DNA TGCAGCGTCAAGGGGACGGGCCTCCGTTCAGTGAACACTGAAGTTTTCTTT.

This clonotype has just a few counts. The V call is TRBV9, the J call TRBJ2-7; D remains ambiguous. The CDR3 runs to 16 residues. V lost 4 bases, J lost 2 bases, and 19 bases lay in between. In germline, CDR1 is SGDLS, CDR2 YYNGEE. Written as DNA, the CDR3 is TGTGCCAGCAGCCACAAGAGCTATGAAGCAACCTACGAGCAGTACTTC. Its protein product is CASSHKSYEATYEQYF. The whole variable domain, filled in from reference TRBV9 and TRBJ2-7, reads DSGVTQTPKHLITATGQRVTLRCSPRSGDLSVYWYQQSLDQGLQFLIQYYNGEERAKGNILERFSAQQFPDLHSELNLSSLELGDSALYFCASSHKSYEATYEQYFGPGTRLTVT.

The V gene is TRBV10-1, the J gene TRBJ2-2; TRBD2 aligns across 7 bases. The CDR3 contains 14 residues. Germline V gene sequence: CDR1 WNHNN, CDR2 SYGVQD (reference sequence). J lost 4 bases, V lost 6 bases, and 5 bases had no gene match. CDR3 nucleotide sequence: TGCGCCAGCAGGGGTAGGGAGGGCACCGGGGAGCTGTTTTTT. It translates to CASRGREGTGELFF.

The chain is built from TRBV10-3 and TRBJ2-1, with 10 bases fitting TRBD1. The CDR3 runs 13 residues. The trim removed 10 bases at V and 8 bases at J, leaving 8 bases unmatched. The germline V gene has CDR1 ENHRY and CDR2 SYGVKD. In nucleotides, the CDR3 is TGTGCCACTCAGACAGGGGGCCTCGATGAGCAGTTCTTC. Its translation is CATQTGGLDEQFF.

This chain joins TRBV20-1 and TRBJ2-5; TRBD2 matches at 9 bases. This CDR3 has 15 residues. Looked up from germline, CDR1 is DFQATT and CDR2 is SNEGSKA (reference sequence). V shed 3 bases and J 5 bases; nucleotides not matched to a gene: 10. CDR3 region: CSARWAGGLMETQYF. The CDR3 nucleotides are TGCAGTGCTAGGTGGGCGGGGGGGCTTATGGAGACCCAGTACTTC.

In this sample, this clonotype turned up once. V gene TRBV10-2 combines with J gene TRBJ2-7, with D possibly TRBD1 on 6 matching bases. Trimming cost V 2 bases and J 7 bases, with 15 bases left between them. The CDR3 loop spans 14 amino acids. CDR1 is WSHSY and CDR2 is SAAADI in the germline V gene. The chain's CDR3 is CASSEEGDTREQYF. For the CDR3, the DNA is TGCGCCAGCAGTGAGGAGGGGGACACTAGGGAGCAGTACTTC.

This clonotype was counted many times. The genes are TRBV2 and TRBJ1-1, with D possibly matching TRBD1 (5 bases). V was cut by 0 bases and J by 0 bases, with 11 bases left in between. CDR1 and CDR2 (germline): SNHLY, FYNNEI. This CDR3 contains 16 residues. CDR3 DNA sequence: TGTGCCAGCAGTGAAGCGAGGGGACTTCTGAACACTGAAGCTTTCTTT. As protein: CASSEARGLLNTEAFF. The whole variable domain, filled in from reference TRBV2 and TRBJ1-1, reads EPEVTQTPSHQVTQMGQEVILRCVPISNHLYFYWYRQILGQKVEFLVSFYNNEISEKSEIFDDQFSVERPDGSNFTLKIRSTKLEDSAMYFCASSEARGLLNTEAFFGQGTRLTVV.